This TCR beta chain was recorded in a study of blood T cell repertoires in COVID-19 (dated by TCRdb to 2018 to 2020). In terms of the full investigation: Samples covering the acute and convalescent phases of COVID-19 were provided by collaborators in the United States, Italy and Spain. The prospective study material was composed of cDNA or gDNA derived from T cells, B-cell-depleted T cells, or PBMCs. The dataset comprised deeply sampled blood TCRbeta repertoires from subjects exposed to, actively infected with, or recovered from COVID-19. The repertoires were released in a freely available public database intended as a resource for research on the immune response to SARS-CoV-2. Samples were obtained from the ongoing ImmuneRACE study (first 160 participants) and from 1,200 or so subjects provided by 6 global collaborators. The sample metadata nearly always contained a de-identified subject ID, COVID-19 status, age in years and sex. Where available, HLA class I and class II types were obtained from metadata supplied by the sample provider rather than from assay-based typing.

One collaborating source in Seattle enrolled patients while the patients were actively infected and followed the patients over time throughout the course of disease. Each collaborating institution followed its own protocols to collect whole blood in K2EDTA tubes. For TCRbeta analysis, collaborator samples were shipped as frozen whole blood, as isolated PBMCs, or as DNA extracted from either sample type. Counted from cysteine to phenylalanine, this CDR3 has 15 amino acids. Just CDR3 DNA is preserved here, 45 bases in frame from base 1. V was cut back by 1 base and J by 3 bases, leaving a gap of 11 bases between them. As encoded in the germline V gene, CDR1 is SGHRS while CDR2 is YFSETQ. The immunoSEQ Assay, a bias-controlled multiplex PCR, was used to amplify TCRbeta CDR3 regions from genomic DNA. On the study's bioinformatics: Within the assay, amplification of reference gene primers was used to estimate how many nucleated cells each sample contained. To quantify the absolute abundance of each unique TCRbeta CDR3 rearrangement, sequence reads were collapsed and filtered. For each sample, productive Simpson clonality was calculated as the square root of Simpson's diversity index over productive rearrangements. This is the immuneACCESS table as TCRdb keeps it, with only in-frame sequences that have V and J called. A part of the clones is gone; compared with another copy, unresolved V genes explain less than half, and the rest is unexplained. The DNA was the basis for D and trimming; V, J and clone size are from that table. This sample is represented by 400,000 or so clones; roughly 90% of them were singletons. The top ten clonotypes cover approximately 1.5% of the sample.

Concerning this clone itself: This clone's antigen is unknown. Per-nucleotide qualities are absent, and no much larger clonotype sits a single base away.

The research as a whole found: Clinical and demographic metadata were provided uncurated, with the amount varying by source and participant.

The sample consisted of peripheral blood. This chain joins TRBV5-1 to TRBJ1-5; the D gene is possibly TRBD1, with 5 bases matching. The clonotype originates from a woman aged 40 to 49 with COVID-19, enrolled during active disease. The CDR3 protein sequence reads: CASSLMGGDNQPQHF. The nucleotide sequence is TGCGCCAGCAGCTTGATGGGAGGGGACAATCAGCCCCAGCATTTT.